This T cell receptor beta chain came from a study of shared clonotypes between healthy human individuals. The assay used deep level. Here immunoSEQ multiplex PCR was the method, and the copy in TCRdb shows in-frame clones only, minus some. Found here are some 350,000 clones, around 67% of them singletons; the top ten hold 10%. Per germline, CDR1 SNHLY and CDR2 FYNNEI. Losses at the gene ends were 8 bases for V and 4 bases for J; bases not matched to a gene: 2. This CDR3 spans 13 amino acids. The origin of this receptor is a young man in good health. Sample: memory CD4+ T cells sorted from blood. The subset was: CD45RA-negative fraction. The chain carries TRBV2 and TRBJ2-1, with 10 bases lining up with TRBD2. The CDR3 protein is CASLAGEYNEQFF. The CDR3 nucleotides read TGTGCCAGCCTAGCGGGAGAATACAATGAGCAGTTCTTC.